One and the same sample provided the 9 T cell receptor beta chains below, sequenced in a study of T cells in Graves' hyperthyroidism and ophthalmopathy. Amplification of TCR beta CDR3 regions was performed using RNA transcripts as template. HTBI primers were the set used in a first-round RT-PCR of the TCR CDR3. Via MiXCR, TCRdb re-called the multiplex PCR reads, giving one row per CDR3 protein. Altogether nearly 600,000 distinct CDR3 sequences are present, approximately 15% being singletons, with the ten largest covering 5.8%. The material sequenced was blood. All receptors come from a woman between 25 and 40 years old with Graves' hyperthyroidism that later progressed to Graves' ophthalmopathy.

This clonotype has more than one count but fewer than ten. The V call is TRBV9, the J call TRBJ1-2; the match to TRBD1 covers 10 bases. CDR1 is SGDLS, CDR2 YYNGEE, per germline. This CDR3 is 15 amino acids long. Trimming removed 0 bases from V and 4 bases from J; junction bases left unmatched: 3. The CDR3 region is CASSVVGTGVYGYTF. Written as DNA, the CDR3 is TGTGCCAGCAGCGTAGTAGGGACAGGGGTCTATGGCTACACCTTC. The variable domain in full, completed from reference TRBV9 and TRBJ1-2, reads DSGVTQTPKHLITATGQRVTLRCSPRSGDLSVYWYQQSLDQGLQFLIQYYNGEERAKGNILERFSAQQFPDLHSELNLSSLELGDSALYFCASSVVGTGVYGYTFGSGTRLTVV.

V usage is TRBV6-2 or TRBV6-3 and J usage is TRBJ2-6, with 7 bases lining up with TRBD1. There are 18 residues in the CDR3. V shed 6 bases, J shed 0 bases, and the junction held 11 bases outside the gene matches. Germline CDR1 and CDR2: MNHEY and SVGEGT. CDR3 coding DNA: TGTGCCAGCAGCACACGACAGGGCCCCACCTCTGGGGCCAACGTCCTGACTTTC. This encodes CASSTRQGPTSGANVLTF.

CDR3 coding DNA: TGTGCCAGCAGCTTAGCGGACACAGGTTTAGCTAATGAAAAACTGTTTTTT. Residues: CASSLADTGLANEKLFF. The chain recombines TRBV7-8 with TRBJ1-4; D is perhaps TRBD1 (5 bases). Deletions cut 0 bases from V and 3 bases from J, with 14 bases between. Germline V gene lookup returns CDR1 SGHVS and CDR2 FQNEAQ. CDR3 length: 17 residues.

This clonotype was observed at least ten times. The rearrangement uses TRBV15 and TRBJ2-2; 7 bases agree with TRBD2. Trimming took 0 bases from V and 5 from J; bases not matched to a gene: 6. Per germline, CDR1 LNHNV and CDR2 YYDKDF (reference sequence). The CDR3 extends over 16 amino acids. In DNA form, the CDR3 reads TGTGCCACCAGCAGAGATTGGCGGGAGAAAACCGGGGAGCTGTTTTTT. Amino acid sequence: CATSRDWREKTGELFF.

This clonotype was recorded many times. The V call is TRBV7-2, the J call TRBJ1-5, with TRBD1 as a possible D gene (6 bases). Germline V lookup: CDR1 SGHTA, CDR2 FQGNSA. Trimming took 3 bases from V and 7 from J, leaving 16 bases between them. The CDR3 is 15 amino acids. The chain's CDR3 is CASSLTSQGYQPQHF. The DNA for the CDR3 is TGTGCCAGCAGCTTGACCTCCCAGGGGTACCAGCCCCAGCATTTT.

The V call is TRBV20-1, the J call TRBJ2-7, with D hard to call. Germline V lookup: CDR1 DFQATT, CDR2 SNEGSKA (reference sequence). This CDR3 spans 9 amino acids. The CDR3 DNA follows: TGCACGGCCCTCTACGAGCAGTACTTC. Translating gives CTALYEQYF.

This clonotype was counted many times. V and J are TRBV27 and TRBJ2-3, with TRBD2 identical over 14 bases. Germline V lookup: CDR1 MNHEY, CDR2 SMNVEV (reference sequence). The CDR3 runs to 16 residues. The trim removed 8 bases at V and 6 bases at J, leaving 10 bases unmatched. CDR3 coding DNA: TGTGCCAGCTCCAACCGACTAGCGGGAGGGGCGGATACGCAGTATTTT. It is translated as CASSNRLAGGADTQYF.

This clonotype occurred many times. The J gene is TRBJ1-2, the V gene TRBV14; D remains unclear. The CDR3 is 13 amino acids. Trimming took off 4 bases at V and 4 bases at J, with 10 bases between the two ends. Germline V gene sequence: CDR1 SGHDN, CDR2 FVKESK. The DNA for the CDR3 is TGTGCCAGCAGCCCCAACAGCATCTATGGCTACACCTTC. Protein: CASSPNSIYGYTF.

This clonotype came up a few times. The gene calls are TRBV12-5 and TRBJ1-2; D is uncertain. V was trimmed by 4 bases and J by 8 bases, leaving 20 bases between them. Germline V gene data show CDR1 as LGHNT and CDR2 as FRNRAP. This CDR3 comprises 15 residues. CDR3 protein: CASGSAPRPTGGYTF. DNA for the CDR3: TGTGCTAGTGGTTCCGCTCCAAGGCCGACGGGGGGCTACACCTTC.